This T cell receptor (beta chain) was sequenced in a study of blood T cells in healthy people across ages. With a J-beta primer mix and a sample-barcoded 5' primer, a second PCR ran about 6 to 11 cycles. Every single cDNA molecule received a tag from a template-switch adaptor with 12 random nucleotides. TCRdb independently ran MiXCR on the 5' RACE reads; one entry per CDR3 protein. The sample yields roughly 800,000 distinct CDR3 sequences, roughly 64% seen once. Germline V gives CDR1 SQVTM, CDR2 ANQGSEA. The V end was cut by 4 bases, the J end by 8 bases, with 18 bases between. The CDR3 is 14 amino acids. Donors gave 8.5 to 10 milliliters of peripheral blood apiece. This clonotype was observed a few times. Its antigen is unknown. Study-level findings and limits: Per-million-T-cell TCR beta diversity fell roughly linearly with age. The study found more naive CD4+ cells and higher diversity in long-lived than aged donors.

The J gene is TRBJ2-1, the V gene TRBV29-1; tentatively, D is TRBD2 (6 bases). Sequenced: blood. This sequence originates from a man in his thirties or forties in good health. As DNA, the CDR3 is TGCAGCGTTGCCTGGTCTAGCGCTAACCATGAGCAGTTCTTC. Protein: CSVAWSSANHEQFF.